This T cell receptor (beta chain) was obtained from a study of shared clonotypes between healthy human individuals. Study at large: CD4 naive cells filled three plates per donor, CD4 memory three, CD8 naive two and CD8 memory one. Findings of the study overall: It was the non-shared clonotypes that had lower generation probabilities than clonotypes shared by all four donors.

Repertoires were generated with immunoSEQ multiplex PCR, while TCRdb's copy carries only in-frame clones and drops some. There are about 700,000 clones in the sample; around 74% occur only once, and less than 2% lies in the top ten. This clone was seen only a few times. Its specificity is not known. V gave up 1 base and J gave up 3 bases, with 15 bases separating them. The germline V gene encodes CDR1 SGHNT and CDR2 YYREEE (reference sequence). The CDR3 spans 16 residues. Each donor was a Caucasian adult residing in Nashville, Tennessee. CD4+ cell separation produced CD45RA+ naive and CD45RA-negative memory subsets.

This receptor was obtained from a woman between 25 and 40 years old in good health. This chain links TRBV5-4 with TRBJ2-3; the D gene is possibly TRBD2 (6 bases). The specimen sequenced was memory CD4+ T cells sorted from blood. The subset is: CD45RA-negative fraction. The CDR3 DNA follows: TGTGCCAGCAGCTTGTTGGAGGGAATAGGTACAGATACGCAGTATTTT. It is translated as CASSLLEGIGTDTQYF.